The 9 T cell receptor beta chains below were found in one sample sequenced in a study of CD8+CD57+ T cells in acquired aplastic anemia. Genomic DNA provided the template from which TCR beta VDJ and CDR3 profiles were obtained. A single record per CDR3 protein comes from TCRdb applying MiXCR to the reads. The sample has about 180,000 distinct CDR3 sequences, roughly 65% seen once; the top ten hold 42%. Patients included in sequencing had previously demonstrated CD8+CD57+ cell expansion by flow cytometry. Input material: sorted CD4+, CD8+, or CD8+CD57+ T cells (not recorded which) from PBMCs. Receptors originate from a human donor with aplastic anemia.

The count of this clonotype is one. The chain carries TRBV10-2 and TRBJ2-3; D is unresolved. The CDR3 contains 11 residues. CDR1 is WSHSY, CDR2 SAAADI, per germline. V dropped 6 bases and J dropped 3 bases, with 4 bases sitting between them. The CDR3 nucleotides are TGCGCCAGCAGGATTACAGATACGCAGTATTTT. Translating gives CASRITDTQYF.

The V and J genes are TRBV20-1 and TRBJ2-7; TRBD2 agrees at 10 bases. Looked up from germline, CDR1 is DFQATT and CDR2 is SNEGSKA (reference sequence). The CDR3 covers 15 residues. With V trimmed by 8 bases and J by 4 bases, 14 bases remained unmatched. The CDR3 is CSPSSKRGGIYEQYF. The CDR3 nucleotides read TGCAGTCCCTCCTCGAAGCGGGGGGGCATATACGAGCAGTACTTC.

V gene TRBV2 combines with J gene TRBJ1-1, with 10 nucleotides matching TRBD1. Per germline, CDR1 SNHLY and CDR2 FYNNEI. The V and J ends lost 7 bases and 0 bases, in that order; junction bases with no gene match: 5. This CDR3 has 15 residues. CDR3 residues: CASKTGGAMNTEAFF. For the CDR3, the DNA is TGTGCCAGCAAGACAGGGGGCGCGATGAACACTGAAGCTTTCTTT. Full variable domain (missing parts from reference TRBV2 and TRBJ1-1): EPEVTQTPSHQVTQMGQEVILRCVPISNHLYFYWYRQILGQKVEFLVSFYNNEISEKSEIFDDQFSVERPDGSNFTLKIRSTKLEDSAMYFCASKTGGAMNTEAFFGQGTRLTVV.

V gene TRBV7-9 combines with J gene TRBJ2-1, with a tentative D call TRBD2 (6 bases). V lost 2 bases and J lost 9, with 17 bases in between. The CDR3 spans 15 residues. Germline V gives CDR1 SEHNR, CDR2 FQNEAQ (reference sequence). The CDR3 region is CASSLPRTTKGEQFF. The CDR3 coding sequence is TGTGCCAGCAGCTTACCCCGGACTACCAAGGGTGAGCAGTTCTTC.

V and J are TRBV7-8 and TRBJ2-7, with D hard to call. The CDR3 spans 12 residues. The V gene's germline CDR1 is SGHVS and CDR2 FQNEAQ. Trimming shortened V by 3 bases and J by 4 bases, and 7 bases separated the two germline ends. The CDR3 sequence is CASSFDPYEQYF. As DNA, the CDR3 is TGTGCCAGCAGCTTCGACCCATACGAGCAGTACTTC.

This chain connects TRBV15 to TRBJ2-6, with TRBD1 matching 8 bases. V trimming: 6 bases; J trimming: 0 bases; junction bases outside the gene matches: 4. The germline CDR1 and CDR2 sequences are LNHNV and YYDKDF (reference sequence). This CDR3 is built from 16 residues. For the CDR3, the DNA is TGTGCCACCAGACGACAGGGGAGCTCTGGGGCCAACGTCCTGACTTTC. As protein: CATRRQGSSGANVLTF.

This chain joins TRBV24-1 and TRBJ2-1; TRBD2 matches 11 bases. The CDR3 has 13 residues. V was pared by 9 bases and J by 4 bases, with 1 base of the junction left unmatched. In germline, CDR1 is KGHDR, CDR2 SFDVKD. CDR3 sequence: CATGTSGYNEQFF. DNA for the CDR3: TGTGCCACCGGGACTAGCGGATACAATGAGCAGTTCTTC.

The chain has TRBV14 and TRBJ1-2; D remains unclear. Germline CDR1 is SGHDN and CDR2 is FVKESK. The V gene lost 0 bases and the J gene lost 1 base, with 9 bases spanning the gap. The CDR3 consists of 15 residues. CDR3 sequence reads: CASSQDRWNNYGYTF. In nucleotides, the CDR3 is TGTGCCAGCAGCCAAGATCGATGGAATAACTATGGCTACACCTTC.

The table lists this clonotype with a count of one. The chain employs TRBV7-9 and TRBJ2-7, with TRBD1 identical over 10 bases. Germline values: CDR1 SEHNR, CDR2 FQNEAQ (reference sequence). With V trimmed by 5 bases and J by 9 bases, 4 bases remained unmatched. The CDR3 is 12 amino acids. This CDR3 reads CASSGRDRGQYF. For the CDR3, the DNA is TGTGCCAGCAGCGGGCGGGACAGGGGGCAGTACTTC.